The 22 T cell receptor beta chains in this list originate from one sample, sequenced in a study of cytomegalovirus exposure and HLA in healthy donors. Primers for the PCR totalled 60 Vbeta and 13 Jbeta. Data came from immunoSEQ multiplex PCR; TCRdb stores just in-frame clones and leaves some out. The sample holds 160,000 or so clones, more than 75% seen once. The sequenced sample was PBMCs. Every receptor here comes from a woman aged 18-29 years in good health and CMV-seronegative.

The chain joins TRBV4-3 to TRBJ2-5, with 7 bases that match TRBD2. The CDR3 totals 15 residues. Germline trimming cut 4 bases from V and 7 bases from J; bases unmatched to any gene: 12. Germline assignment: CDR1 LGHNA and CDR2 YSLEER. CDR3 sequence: CASSPGRSSAATQYF. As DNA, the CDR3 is TGCGCCAGCAGCCCCGGGAGGTCTAGCGCGGCGACCCAGTACTTC.

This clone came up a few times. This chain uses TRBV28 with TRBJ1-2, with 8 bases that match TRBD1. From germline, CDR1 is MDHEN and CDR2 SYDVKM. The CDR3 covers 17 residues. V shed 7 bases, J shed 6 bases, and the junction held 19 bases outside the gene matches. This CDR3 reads CASIMGDFRGLGDGYTF. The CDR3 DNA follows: TGTGCCAGCATTATGGGGGACTTCAGGGGGCTAGGGGATGGCTACACCTTC.

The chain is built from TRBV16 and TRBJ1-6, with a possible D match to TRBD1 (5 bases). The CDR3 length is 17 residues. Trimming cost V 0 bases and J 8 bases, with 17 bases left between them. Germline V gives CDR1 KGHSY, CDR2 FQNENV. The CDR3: CASSQSFARRVHSPLHF. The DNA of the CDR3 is TGTGCCAGCAGCCAATCCTTTGCTCGCAGGGTCCATTCACCCCTCCACTTT. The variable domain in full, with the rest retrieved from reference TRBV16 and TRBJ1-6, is GEEVAQTPKHLVRGEGQKAKLYCAPIKGHSYVFWYQQVLKNEFKFLISFQNENVFDETGMPKERFSAKCLPNSPCSLEIQATKLEDSAVYFCASSQSFARRVHSPLHFGNGTRLTVT.

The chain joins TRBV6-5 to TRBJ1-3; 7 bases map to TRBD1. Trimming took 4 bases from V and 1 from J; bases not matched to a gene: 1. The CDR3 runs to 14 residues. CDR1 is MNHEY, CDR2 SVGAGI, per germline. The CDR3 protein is CASSWDRSGNTIYF. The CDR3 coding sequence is TGTGCCAGCAGTTGGGACAGATCTGGAAACACCATATATTTT.

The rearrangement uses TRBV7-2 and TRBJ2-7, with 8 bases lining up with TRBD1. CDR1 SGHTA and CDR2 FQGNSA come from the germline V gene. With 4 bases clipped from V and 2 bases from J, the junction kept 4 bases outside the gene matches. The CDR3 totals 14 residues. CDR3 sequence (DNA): TGTGCCAGCAGCTCGTGGACAGGGACCTACGAGCAGTACTTC. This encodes CASSSWTGTYEQYF.

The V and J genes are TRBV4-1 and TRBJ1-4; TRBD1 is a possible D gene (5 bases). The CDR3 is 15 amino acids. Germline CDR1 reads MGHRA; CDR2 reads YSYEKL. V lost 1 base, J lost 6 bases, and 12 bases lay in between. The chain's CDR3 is CASSQVGREDEKLFF. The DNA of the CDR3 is TGCGCCAGCAGCCAAGTCGGCAGGGAGGATGAAAAACTGTTTTTT.

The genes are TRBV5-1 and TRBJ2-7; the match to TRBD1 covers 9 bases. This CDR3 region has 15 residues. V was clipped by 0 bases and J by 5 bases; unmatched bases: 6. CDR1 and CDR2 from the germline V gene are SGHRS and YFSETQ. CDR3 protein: CASSLADRGFDEQYF. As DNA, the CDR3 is TGCGCCAGCAGCTTGGCAGACAGGGGGTTTGACGAGCAGTACTTC.

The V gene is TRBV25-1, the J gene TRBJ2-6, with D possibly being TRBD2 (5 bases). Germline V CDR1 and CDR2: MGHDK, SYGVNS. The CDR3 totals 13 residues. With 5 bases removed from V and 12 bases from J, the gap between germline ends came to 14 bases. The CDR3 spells CASSSSARGVLTF. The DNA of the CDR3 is TGTGCCAGCAGTAGCTCCGCTCGGGGCGTCCTGACTTTC. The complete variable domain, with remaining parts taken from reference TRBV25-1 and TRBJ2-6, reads EADIYQTPRYLVIGTGKKITLECSQTMGHDKMYWYQQDPGMELHLIHYSYGVNSTEKGDLSSESTVSRIRTEHFPLTLESARPSHTSQYLCASSSSARGVLTFGAGSRLTVL.

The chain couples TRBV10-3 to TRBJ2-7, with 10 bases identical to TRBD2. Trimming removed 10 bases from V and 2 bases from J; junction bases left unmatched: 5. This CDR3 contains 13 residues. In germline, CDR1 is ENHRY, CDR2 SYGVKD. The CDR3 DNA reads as TGTGCCACCCTACTAGCGGGGACCTACGAGCAGTACTTC. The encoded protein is CATLLAGTYEQYF.

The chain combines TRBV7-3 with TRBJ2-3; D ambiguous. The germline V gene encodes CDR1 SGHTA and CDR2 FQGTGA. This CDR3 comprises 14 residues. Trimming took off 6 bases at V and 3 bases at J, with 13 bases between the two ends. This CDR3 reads CASSSRVGTDTQYF. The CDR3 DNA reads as TGTGCCAGCAGTTCTAGAGTTGGTACAGATACGCAGTATTTT.

The CDR3: CASSGGSYGYTF. The CDR3 DNA follows: TGTGCCAGCTCGGGAGGTAGCTATGGCTACACCTTC. The gene calls are TRBV18 and TRBJ1-2; no reliable D call. Germline V CDR1 and CDR2: KGHSH, LQKENI. Trimming pared 6 bases from V and 4 bases from J, leaving 9 bases between. The CDR3 runs 12 residues.

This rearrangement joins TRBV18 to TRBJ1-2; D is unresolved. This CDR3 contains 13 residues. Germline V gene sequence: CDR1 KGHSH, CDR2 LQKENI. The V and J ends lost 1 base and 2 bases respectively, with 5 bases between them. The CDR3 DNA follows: TGTGCCAGCTCACCACAGGAGAACTATGGCTACACCTTC. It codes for CASSPQENYGYTF. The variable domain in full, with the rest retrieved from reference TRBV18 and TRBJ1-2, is NAGVMQNPRHLVRRRGQEARLRCSPMKGHSHVYWYRQLPEEGLKFMVYLQKENIIDESGMPKERFSAEFPKEGPSILRIQQVVRGDSAAYFCASSPQENYGYTFGSGTRLTVV.

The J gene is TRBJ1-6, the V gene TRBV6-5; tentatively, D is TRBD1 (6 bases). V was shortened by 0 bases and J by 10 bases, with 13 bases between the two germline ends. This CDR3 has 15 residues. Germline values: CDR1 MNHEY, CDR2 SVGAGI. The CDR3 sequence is CASSYSKQGESPLHF. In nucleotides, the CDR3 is TGTGCCAGCAGTTACTCGAAACAGGGAGAATCACCCCTCCACTTT.

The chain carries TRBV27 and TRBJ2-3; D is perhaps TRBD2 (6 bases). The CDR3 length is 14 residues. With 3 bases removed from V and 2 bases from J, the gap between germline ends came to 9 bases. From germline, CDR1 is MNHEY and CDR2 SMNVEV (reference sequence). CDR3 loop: CASSFAGITDTQYF. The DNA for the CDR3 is TGTGCCAGCAGTTTTGCGGGGATCACAGATACGCAGTATTTT.

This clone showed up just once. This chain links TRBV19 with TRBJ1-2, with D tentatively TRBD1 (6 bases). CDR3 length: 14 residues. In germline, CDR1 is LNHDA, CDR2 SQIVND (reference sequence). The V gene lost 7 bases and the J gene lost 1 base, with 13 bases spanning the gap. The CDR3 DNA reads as TGTGCCAGTATATCAGGGGCTCGTAACTATGGCTACACCTTC. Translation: CASISGARNYGYTF.

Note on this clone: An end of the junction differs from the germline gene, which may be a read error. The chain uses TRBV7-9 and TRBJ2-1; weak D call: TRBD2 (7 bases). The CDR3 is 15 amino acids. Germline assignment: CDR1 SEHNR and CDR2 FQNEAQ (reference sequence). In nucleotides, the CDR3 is TGTTCCAGCAGCTACCCGGCGGGGGCGAAGAATGAGCAGTTCTTC. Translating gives CSSSYPAGAKNEQFF. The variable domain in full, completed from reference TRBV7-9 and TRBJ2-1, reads DTGVSQNPRHKITKRGQNVTFRCDPISEHNRLYWYRQTLGQGPEFLTYFQNEAQLEKSRLLSDRFSAERPKGSFSTLEIQRTEQGDSAMYLCSSSYPAGAKNEQFFGPGTRLTVL.

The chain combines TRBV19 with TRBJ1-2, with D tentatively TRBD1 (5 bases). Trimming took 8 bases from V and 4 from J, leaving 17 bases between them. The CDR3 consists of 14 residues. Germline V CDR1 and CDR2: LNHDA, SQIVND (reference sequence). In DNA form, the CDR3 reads TGTGCCAGTTCTCACCTAGACAGAGTCTATGGCTACACCTTC. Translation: CASSHLDRVYGYTF.

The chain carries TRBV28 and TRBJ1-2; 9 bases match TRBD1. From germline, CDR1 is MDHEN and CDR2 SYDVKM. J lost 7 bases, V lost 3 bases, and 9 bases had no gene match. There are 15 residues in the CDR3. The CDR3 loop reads CASSLGDREGSGYTF. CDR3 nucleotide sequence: TGTGCCAGCAGTTTGGGGGACAGGGAGGGTAGTGGCTACACCTTC.

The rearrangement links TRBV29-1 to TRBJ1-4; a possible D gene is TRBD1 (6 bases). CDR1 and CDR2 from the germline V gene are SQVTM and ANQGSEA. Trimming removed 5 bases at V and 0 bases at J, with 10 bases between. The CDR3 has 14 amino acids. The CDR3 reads CSVTDSTTNEKLFF. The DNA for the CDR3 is TGCAGCGTTACGGACAGCACAACTAATGAAAAACTGTTTTTT.

CDR3 sequence reads: CASTGGRNTIYF. CDR3 sequence (DNA): TGTGCCAGCACCGGCGGTAGAAACACCATATATTTT. The genes are TRBV6-5 and TRBJ1-3, with D uncertain. The V end lost 7 bases, the J end lost 5 bases, and 9 bases lay between the germline ends. CDR1 and CDR2 (germline): MNHEY, SVGAGI. CDR3 length: 12 amino acids.

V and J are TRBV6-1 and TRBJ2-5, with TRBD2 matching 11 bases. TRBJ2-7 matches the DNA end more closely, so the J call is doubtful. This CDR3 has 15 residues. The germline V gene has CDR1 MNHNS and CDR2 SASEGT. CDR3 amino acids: CASSRTSGSADEQYF. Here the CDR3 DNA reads TGTGCCAGTTCCAGGACTAGCGGGTCGGCGGACGAGCAGTACTTC.

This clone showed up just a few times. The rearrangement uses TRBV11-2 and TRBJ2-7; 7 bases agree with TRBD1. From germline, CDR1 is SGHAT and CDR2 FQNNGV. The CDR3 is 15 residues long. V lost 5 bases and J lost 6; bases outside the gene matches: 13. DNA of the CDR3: TGTGCCAGCAGCCGTTTGACAGGGCGGAAGATCGAGCAGTACTTC. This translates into CASSRLTGRKIEQYF.